This T cell receptor (beta chain) was sequenced during a study of tumor and adjacent non-tumor tissue in lung cancer. Study outcomes and limitations: Tumor tissue had significantly higher TCR diversity than normal lung.

No cell sorting was done before RNA was extracted from the tissue. This non-tumor lung sample came from over 3 cm beyond the tumor edge. Chemotherapy-naive patients with new lung cancer underwent thoracic surgery in China, August–late 2014. Concerning this clonotype itself: The target antigen is unknown.

Germline V gene sequence: CDR1 WSHSY, CDR2 SAAADI. This CDR3 has 14 residues. A modified ARM-PCR protocol with three rounds of nested PCR amplified TCRbeta. TCRdb reprocessed the multiplex PCR reads via MiXCR and lists one record per CDR3 protein. The sample carries 55,000 to 65,000 distinct CDR3 sequences, about 63% recorded once. The sample taken for sequencing was distant non-tumor lung tissue. The TCR comes from a man between 65 and 79 years old with non-small cell lung cancer. The V call is TRBV10-2, the J call TRBJ2-7; D may be TRBD1 (5 bases). The CDR3 sequence is CANSRQFLSGEQYF. In nucleotides, the CDR3 is TGCGCTAACAGCCGACAGTTTCTGAGTGGCGAGCAGTACTTC.